Listed below are T cell receptor beta chains from one sample, sequenced in a study of blood T cell repertoires in COVID-19. The method was immunoSEQ multiplex PCR; TCRdb's version includes in-frame clones alone and lacks a portion of them. The table has under 300,000 clones, roughly 89% seen once. Sample: peripheral blood. The receptors were sampled from a woman aged 25 to 39 with active or convalescent COVID-19. The CDR3 runs from the conserved cysteine through the conserved F or W. D genes are given only for firm matches. Not all rows give a size; the values are once, few, many and, for expanded clones, a class.

D	V	size	J	length	DNA	CDR3
TRBD1	TRBV29-1	.	TRBJ1-1	14	TGCAGCGTCTGGGGACAGTTTGAGGTTAATGAAGCTTTCTTT	CSVWGQFEVNEAFF
.	TRBV6-4	once	TRBJ2-5	13	TGTGCCAGCAGTGTGAACACGGGGGAGACCCAGTACTTC	CASSVNTGETQYF
.	TRBV7-8	.	TRBJ2-6	18	TGTGCCAGCAGCTTAGCGCAGGTGGTGAGCTCTGGGGCCAACGTCCTGACTTTC	CASSLAQVVSSGANVLTF
.	TRBV15	few	TRBJ2-7	12	TGTGCCACCAGCAGAGTTGGCACGGAGCAGTACTTC	CATSRVGTEQYF
TRBD1	TRBV28	.	TRBJ1-2	14	TGTGCCAGCAGTTTACGGACAGGGTACCATGGCTACACCTTC	CASSLRTGYHGYTF
TRBD1	TRBV6-5	once	TRBJ1-5	14	TGTGCCAGCAGCCGAAGGACAGGGAATCAGCCCCAGCATTTT	CASSRRTGNQPQHF
.	TRBV14	.	TRBJ2-7	16	TGTGCCAGCAGTTTCTACGGAGGCAAATCCTCCTACGAGCAGTACTTC	CASSFYGGKSSYEQYF
TRBD2	TRBV19	.	TRBJ2-1	16	TGTGCCAGTACCTCGGGGGGGAATTTAATCTACAATGAGCAGTTCTTC	CASTSGGNLIYNEQFF
.	TRBV5-1	.	TRBJ1-1	13	TGCGCCAGCAGCTTTTCCGTTAACACTGAAGCTTTCTTT	CASSFSVNTEAFF
.	TRBV23-1	once	TRBJ1-5	18	TGCGCCAGCTCACGGCGAGGGGGGGGCTTTTGTTATTATCAGCCCCAGCATTTT	CASSRRGGGFCYYQPQHF
.	TRBV18	.	TRBJ2-3	14	TGTGCCAGCTCACCAGACACTAGCACAGATACGCAGTATTTT	CASSPDTSTDTQYF
.	TRBV30	.	TRBJ1-6	17	TGTGCCTGGAGCCACCTTAGTGGGGCCCTCTATAATTCACCCCTCCACTTT	CAWSHLSGALYNSPLHF
.	TRBV28	.	TRBJ1-1	14	TGTGCCAGCAGCCGTACCCAGAAGAACACTGAAGCTTTCTTT	CASSRTQKNTEAFF
TRBD2	TRBV30	.	TRBJ2-5	15	TGTGCCTGGAGTGGGATTAGCGGGGGGAGAGAGACCCAGTACTTC	CAWSGISGGRETQYF
.	TRBV28	.	TRBJ2-7	14	TGTGCCAGCAGTTACTCGGGAGTTCGGTACGGGCAGTACTTC	CASSYSGVRYGQYF
TRBD2	TRBV7-6	.	TRBJ2-1	16	TGTGCCAGCAGCTCCATACTAGCGGGGGCGTACAATGAGCAGTTCTTC	CASSSILAGAYNEQFF
.	TRBV7-9	few	TRBJ1-3	15	TGTGCCAGCAGCCCAAGCAGGGATTTTCGAAACACCATATATTTT	CASSPSRDFRNTIYF
.	TRBV4-3	.	TRBJ1-2	14	TGCGCCAGCAGCCAAGGACGGCCAGGGGATGGCTACACCTTC	CASSQGRPGDGYTF
TRBD1	TRBV6-5	.	TRBJ1-2	13	TGTGCCAGCAGGAGTACAGGGGGCGGAGGCTACACCTTC	CASRSTGGGGYTF
TRBD2	TRBV5-7	.	TRBJ2-7	11	TGTGCCACCGGGAGGGGTGACGAGCAGTACTTC	CATGRGDEQYF
.	TRBV28	.	TRBJ1-2	13	TGTGCCAGCAGCCCTACGACAGTAAGGGGCTACACCTTC	CASSPTTVRGYTF
.	TRBV3-1/TRBV3-2	.	TRBJ1-1	15	TGTGCCAGCAGCCAGACCCGGGGGACGAACACTGAAGCTTTCTTT	CASSQTRGTNTEAFF
TRBD2	TRBV27	.	TRBJ2-3	13	TGTGCCAGCGCCCGGGGGGGCCGGAATACGCAGTATTTT	CASARGGRNTQYF
TRBD1	TRBV19	.	TRBJ1-6	13	TGTGCCATATCGGACAGGGTCAATTCACCCCTCCACTTT	CAISDRVNSPLHF
.	TRBV5-4	.	TRBJ2-7	11	TGTGCCAGCAGCGACAATTACGAGCAGTACTTC	CASSDNYEQYF
.	TRBV6-2/TRBV6-3	.	TRBJ2-7	15	TGTGCCAGCAGTGACCCCAGGGTCTCCCCCTACGAGCAGTACTTC	CASSDPRVSPYEQYF
TRBD1	TRBV30	.	TRBJ1-6	13	TGTGCCTGTAGGACAGGTGATAATTCACCCCTCCACTTT	CACRTGDNSPLHF
.	TRBV7-2	few	TRBJ1-3	18	TGTGCCAGCAGCTTAGATCCGGGTCCCGCTAGATCTGGAAACACCATATATTTT	CASSLDPGPARSGNTIYF
.	TRBV4-1	.	TRBJ2-1	17	TGCGCCAGCAGCCAAGAACCCCCCCTAGCGCAATACAATGAGCAGTTCTTC	CASSQEPPLAQYNEQFF
.	TRBV7-9	.	TRBJ1-1	16	TGTGCCAGCAGCTTAACGTTATTGACAGCGAACACTGAAGCTTTCTTT	CASSLTLLTANTEAFF
.	TRBV9	.	TRBJ2-1	12	TGTGCCAGCAGCGCCCCTCGCCGGGAGCAGTTCTTC	CASSAPRREQFF